This paragraph covers one T cell receptor beta chain sequence. This sample is part of a study of CD8 T cells in Susac syndrome. Sequencing targeted TCR beta in blood CD8+ and CD4+ T cells. The study used healthy donors as controls matched for age and sex. RNA amounts of about 0.5 to 1 ug underwent reverse transcription with random hexamers. A multiplex approach, immunoSEQ multiplex PCR, amplified TCR beta CDR3 across 54 Vbeta and 13 Jbeta. MiXCR, run by TCRdb on the immunoSEQ multiplex PCR reads, gives a single entry per CDR3 protein. The repertoire has some 190,000 distinct CDR3 sequences, less than 95% of them found once; the top ten carry about 0.1%. Sequencing was performed on CD4+ T cells from PBMCs. The clonotype originates from a human donor in good health.

DNA of the CDR3: TGTGCCTGGAACTCCGGTGGGGGGAGGACTGAAGCTTTCTTT. Amino acids: CAWNSGGGRTEAFF. The chain joins TRBV30 to TRBJ1-1, with D possibly being TRBD1 (5 bases). Germline V lookup: CDR1 GTSNPN, CDR2 SVGIG (reference sequence). CDR3 length: 14 residues. V shed 4 bases and J shed 5 bases, with 17 bases lying between them.